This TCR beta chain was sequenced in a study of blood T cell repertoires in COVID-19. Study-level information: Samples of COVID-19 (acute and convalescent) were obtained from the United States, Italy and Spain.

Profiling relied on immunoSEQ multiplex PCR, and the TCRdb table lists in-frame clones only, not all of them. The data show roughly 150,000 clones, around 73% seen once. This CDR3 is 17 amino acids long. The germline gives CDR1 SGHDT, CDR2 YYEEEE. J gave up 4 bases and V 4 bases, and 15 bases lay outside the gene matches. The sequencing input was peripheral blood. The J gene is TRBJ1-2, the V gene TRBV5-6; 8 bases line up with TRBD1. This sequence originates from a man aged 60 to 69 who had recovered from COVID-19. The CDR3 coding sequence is TGTGCCAGCAGCGCCGGGACAGGTGGATGGAGTGTCTATGGCTACACCTTC. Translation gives CASSAGTGGWSVYGYTF.